This T cell receptor (beta chain) appears in the sequencing data of a study of T cell repertoires in cytomegalovirus infection (dated by TCRdb to between 2018 and 2020). Notes on the research overall: Peptide stimulations targeted recently identified HLA-C-restricted CMV epitopes, whose presentation resists viral immunomodulation, together with well-studied HLA-B-restricted epitopes. Donor HLA type was relevant to the analysis, because carriage of CMV infection together with the matching HLA type was indicated by public TCR beta signatures.

Explained via the paper, the treatment or condition label denotes: in vitro stimulation with specific CMV peptide epitopes to enrich CMV-specific T cells. What the study reported, not specific to this receptor: In the ex vivo response, HLA-C-restricted CMV-specific TCR beta clonotypes were dominant, and in two of eight donors the single most frequent clonotype came from this HLA-C-restricted group. Cumulative frequency of public TCR beta family members discriminated carriers of CMV infection plus the relevant HLA type in this cohort and an independent 352-donor cohort.

This clonotype was counted between two and nine times. The target of this receptor is not known. No quality values exist for individual bases; no much larger clone is one base distant. For sequencing, an Illumina HiSeq 1500 was employed. TCRdb reprocessed the public reads (quality trimming at Q25 with fastp, clone calling with MiXCR) and kept in-frame beta chains. Merged by CDR3 protein, the rows form single entries marked with the most common genes and DNA. This sample is represented by 650,000 to 850,000 distinct CDR3 sequences; about 28% of them were singletons. Around 13% of the sample rests with the top ten. The source material was cultured CD8+ T cells from PBMCs, sampled from culture after CMV antigen stimulation. The clonotype originates from a human donor in good health (CMV status not recorded). Some clones in this sample may be carry-over from other donors' samples.

The DNA is as follows: TGTGCCAGCAGTTTTTTAGGGGGGGGCTACGAGCAGTACGTC. Translated, it gives CASSFLGGGYEQYV. The sequence links TRBV28 to TRBJ2-7, with a weak D call of TRBD2 (7 bases match). For CDR1 and CDR2, the germline V gene lists MDHEN and SYDVKM. The trim is 3 bases for V and 3 bases for J, with a gap of 12 bases between the germline ends. Including cysteine and valine, the CDR3 has 14 amino acids. The read is trimmed to its CDR3 DNA, 42 bases read in frame from base 1.